This T cell receptor beta chain is drawn from a study of T cells after yellow fever vaccination. Study-wide findings and caveats: CD4 and CD8 compartments shared a small share of clonotypes, likely from convergent recombination. A weaker but faster secondary response was observed, peaking on day 5 versus 15. Among primary-vaccination clones, most reappeared after the booster, at around 97% for CD4 and roughly 88% for CD8.

They built TCR cDNA with 5'RACE template switching, a step that put in a universal primer site and UMIs. TCRdb passed the 5' RACE reads through MiXCR, listing each CDR3 protein once. Of 130,000 or so distinct CDR3 sequences in the sample, roughly 15% were seen once. This CDR3 is built from 13 residues. Germline assignment: CDR1 LGHNA and CDR2 YSLEER. J was trimmed by 3 bases and V by 3 bases; bases with no gene match: 1. In this sample, this clonotype turned up a few times. The target antigen is unknown. The clonotype originates from a man younger than 35 who received the YFV17D yellow fever vaccine. This chain joins TRBV4-3 and TRBJ2-7; 8 bases map to TRBD1. Sequencing was performed on CD8+ T cells sorted from PBMCs, taken 5 days after the yellow fever booster vaccination. This CDR3 is CASSQDRVYEQYF. CDR3 DNA: TGCGCCAGCAGCCAGGACAGGGTCTACGAGCAGTACTTC.